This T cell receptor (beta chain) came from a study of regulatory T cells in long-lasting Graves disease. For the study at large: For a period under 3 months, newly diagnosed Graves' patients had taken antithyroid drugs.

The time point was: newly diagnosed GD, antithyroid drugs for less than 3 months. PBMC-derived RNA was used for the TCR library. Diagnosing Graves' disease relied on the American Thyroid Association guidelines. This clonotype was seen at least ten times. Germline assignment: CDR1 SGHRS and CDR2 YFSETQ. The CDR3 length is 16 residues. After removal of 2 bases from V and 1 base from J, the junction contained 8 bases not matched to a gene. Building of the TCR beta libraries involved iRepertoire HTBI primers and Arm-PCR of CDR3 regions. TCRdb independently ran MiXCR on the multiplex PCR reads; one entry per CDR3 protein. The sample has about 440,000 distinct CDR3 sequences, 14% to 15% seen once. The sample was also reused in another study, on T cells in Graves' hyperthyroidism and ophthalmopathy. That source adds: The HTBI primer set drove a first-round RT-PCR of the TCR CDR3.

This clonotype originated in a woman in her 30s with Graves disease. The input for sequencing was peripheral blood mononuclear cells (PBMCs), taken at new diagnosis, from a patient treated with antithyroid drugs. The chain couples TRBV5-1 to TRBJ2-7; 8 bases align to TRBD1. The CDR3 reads CASSLTTGTGSYEQYF. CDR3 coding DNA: TGCGCCAGCAGCTTAACAACCGGGACAGGTTCCTACGAGCAGTACTTC.